The 20 T cell receptor beta chains reported below all come from one sample, sequenced in a study of shared clonotypes between healthy human individuals. Data came from immunoSEQ multiplex PCR; TCRdb stores just in-frame clones and leaves some out. The data show some 2.3 million clones, 85% to 95% seen once. The specimen was naive CD4+ T cells from PBMCs. Subset meaning: CD45RA+ positively selected. These receptors all come from a man younger than 35 in good health. Some clones in this sample may be carry-over from other donors' samples.

This chain connects TRBV6-4 to TRBJ2-1; TRBD1 matches at 9 bases. The V segment lost 4 bases and the J segment 2 bases; nucleotides outside the gene matches: 3. Germline V lookup: CDR1 MRHNA, CDR2 SNTAGT. The CDR3 has 15 residues. In DNA, the CDR3 is TGTGCCAGCAGTGTGGGACAGGGAACCTACAATGAGCAGTTCTTC. Amino acids: CASSVGQGTYNEQFF.

This chain joins TRBV19 and TRBJ1-2; TRBD1 is a possible D gene (5 bases). Deletions cut 0 bases from V and 4 bases from J, with 12 bases between. Germline V lookup: CDR1 LNHDA, CDR2 SQIVND (reference sequence). There are 15 residues in the CDR3. This CDR3 reads CASSIEWTGLYGYTF. The CDR3 nucleotides are TGTGCCAGTAGTATAGAGTGGACGGGACTCTATGGCTACACCTTC.

This chain joins TRBV11-2 and TRBJ2-1; D is unclear. The germline V gene encodes CDR1 SGHAT and CDR2 FQNNGV. V lost 2 bases and J lost 0, with 11 bases in between. The CDR3 consists of 16 residues. This CDR3 reads CASSLYLYSSYNEQFF. CDR3 in DNA: TGTGCCAGCAGCTTATATCTTTACAGCTCCTACAATGAGCAGTTCTTC.

The V and J genes are TRBV4-3 and TRBJ1-3; unclear D gene. CDR1 and CDR2 (germline): LGHNA, YSLEER. This CDR3 contains 18 residues. Trimming removed 0 bases from V and 0 bases from J, with 15 bases in between. CDR3 region: CASSQETSEAVSGNTIYF. The CDR3 DNA is TGCGCCAGCAGCCAAGAAACCTCTGAGGCAGTCTCTGGAAACACCATATATTTT.

The chain employs TRBV5-1 and TRBJ1-4; possibly TRBD1 for D (5 bases). V lost 0 bases to trimming and J lost 7 bases, with 7 bases between them. This CDR3 contains 13 residues. Germline CDR1 and CDR2: SGHRS and YFSETQ. CDR3 nucleotide sequence: TGCGCCAGCAGCTTGGAGAGGGGTGAAAAACTGTTTTTT. Its translation: CASSLERGEKLFF.

This chain uses TRBV2 with TRBJ2-2, with TRBD2 matching 10 bases. The CDR3 spans 15 residues. Trimming removed 3 bases from V and 10 bases from J; junction bases left unmatched: 8. The germline V gene has CDR1 SNHLY and CDR2 FYNNEI. The CDR3 DNA reads as TGTGCCAGCAGTGATGGAGCGGGAGGGCGGGTGGAGCTGTTTTTT. Its translation: CASSDGAGGRVELFF.

The V call is TRBV6-5, the J call TRBJ2-7; unclear D gene. The CDR3 length is 14 residues. The V end was cut by 2 bases, the J end by 3 bases, with 11 bases between. From germline, CDR1 is MNHEY and CDR2 SVGAGI. Here the CDR3 reads CASSYRSAIYEQYF. CDR3 sequence (DNA): TGTGCCAGCAGTTACAGGAGCGCGATCTACGAGCAGTACTTC.

CDR3: CASSATQSGNTIYF. For the CDR3, the DNA is TGTGCCAGCAGCGCTACTCAATCTGGAAACACCATATATTTT. The chain uses TRBV9 and TRBJ1-3; D is unclear. The CDR3 totals 14 residues. Germline CDR1 and CDR2: SGDLS and YYNGEE. Trimming removed 3 bases from V and 1 base from J, with 8 bases in between.

The chain employs TRBV7-3 and TRBJ2-1; the match to TRBD2 covers 14 bases. The trim removed 2 bases at V and 5 bases at J, leaving 2 bases unmatched. CDR1 is SGHTA and CDR2 is FQGTGA in the germline V gene. The CDR3 is made up of 16 amino acids. This chain's CDR3 is CASSLQGLAGDNEQFF. The DNA for the CDR3 is TGTGCCAGCAGCTTACAGGGACTAGCGGGAGACAATGAGCAGTTCTTC.

The V and J genes are TRBV11-2 and TRBJ2-5; 9 positions agree with TRBD2. The CDR3 loop spans 18 amino acids. The trim removed 0 bases at V and 1 base at J, leaving 9 bases unmatched. CDR1 is SGHAT and CDR2 is FQNNGV in the germline V gene. The CDR3 coding sequence is TGTGCCAGCAGCTTAGATCGGGGGACTAGCATTGGCCAAGAGACCCAGTACTTC. Translating it yields CASSLDRGTSIGQETQYF.

The rearrangement links TRBV28 to TRBJ2-7; D not certain. CDR1 and CDR2 from the germline V gene are MDHEN and SYDVKM. The CDR3 runs to 16 residues. Trimming removed 6 bases from V and 1 base from J, with 19 bases in between. The CDR3: CASRNPLDGPSYEQYF. The DNA of the CDR3 is TGTGCCAGCAGAAATCCCTTGGACGGTCCGTCCTACGAGCAGTACTTC.

This chain joins TRBV28 and TRBJ2-7; 11 positions agree with TRBD2. The CDR3 spans 16 residues. With 5 bases clipped from V and 7 bases from J, the junction kept 13 bases outside the gene matches. The germline V gene encodes CDR1 MDHEN and CDR2 SYDVKM. As DNA, the CDR3 is TGTGCCAGCAGTGGCTCGGGAAGGGTAGCGGGAGGGGAGCAGTACTTC. Residues: CASSGSGRVAGGEQYF. The full variable domain, completed using reference TRBV28 and TRBJ2-7, is DVKVTQSSRYLVKRTGEKVFLECVQDMDHENMFWYRQDPGLGLRLIYFSYDVKMKEKGDIPEGYSVSREKKERFSLILESASTNQTSMYLCASSGSGRVAGGEQYFGPGTRLTVT.

V gene TRBV5-1 combines with J gene TRBJ1-3; a weak D match, TRBD1 (6 bases). The V end was cut by 1 base, the J end by 0 bases, with 11 bases between. Germline V gene lookup returns CDR1 SGHRS and CDR2 YFSETQ. The CDR3 length is 16 residues. CDR3 sequence: CASSLKGQSSGNTIYF. CDR3 DNA: TGCGCCAGCAGCTTGAAAGGACAGAGCTCTGGAAACACCATATATTTT.

This rearrangement joins TRBV28 to TRBJ1-1; TRBD1 matches 7 bases. V gave up 5 bases and J gave up 4 bases; unmatched junction bases: 10. CDR1 MDHEN and CDR2 SYDVKM come from the germline V gene. The CDR3 is 15 residues long. CDR3 region: CASSPRQGSSTEAFF. The CDR3 DNA sequence: TGTGCCAGCAGTCCCCGACAGGGTAGTAGCACTGAAGCTTTCTTT.

The chain uses TRBV28 and TRBJ2-5; TRBD1 aligns across 9 bases. The CDR3 length is 15 residues. V shed 10 bases and J 5 bases; nucleotides not matched to a gene: 14. Germline loops: CDR1 MDHEN, CDR2 SYDVKM. DNA for the CDR3: TGTGCCACTATCCCGGGACAGGGAACGGTGGAGACCCAGTACTTC. Translated: CATIPGQGTVETQYF. Drawing the rest from reference TRBV28 and TRBJ2-5, the complete variable domain is DVKVTQSSRYLVKRTGEKVFLECVQDMDHENMFWYRQDPGLGLRLIYFSYDVKMKEKGDIPEGYSVSREKKERFSLILESASTNQTSMYLCATIPGQGTVETQYFGPGTRLLVL.

This chain joins TRBV2 and TRBJ1-1; perhaps TRBD1 as D (6 bases). Deletions cut 7 bases from V and 0 bases from J, with 15 bases between. This CDR3 has 15 amino acids. From germline, CDR1 is SNHLY and CDR2 FYNNEI. The CDR3 sequence: CASNQQGSMNTEAFF. CDR3 nucleotide sequence: TGTGCCAGCAACCAACAGGGCTCCATGAACACTGAAGCTTTCTTT. The whole variable domain, remainder taken from reference TRBV2 and TRBJ1-1, is EPEVTQTPSHQVTQMGQEVILRCVPISNHLYFYWYRQILGQKVEFLVSFYNNEISEKSEIFDDQFSVERPDGSNFTLKIRSTKLEDSAMYFCASNQQGSMNTEAFFGQGTRLTVV.

V is TRBV5-1 and J is TRBJ2-2, with a tentative D call TRBD2 (5 bases). V was clipped by 4 bases and J by 0 bases, with 10 bases between them. The length of the CDR3 is 15 residues. Germline-derived CDR1 and CDR2 are SGHRS and YFSETQ. The DNA of the CDR3 is TGCGCCAGCAGCCCGCCACTAGCGAACACCGGGGAGCTGTTTTTT. Protein product: CASSPPLANTGELFF.

The chain joins TRBV28 to TRBJ2-3; 7 positions agree with TRBD2. This CDR3 is built from 17 residues. Germline trimming cut 7 bases from V and 6 bases from J; bases unmatched to any gene: 19. Germline CDR1 reads MDHEN; CDR2 reads SYDVKM. The CDR3 loop is CASNFLEGRGESDTQYF. The CDR3 nucleotides are TGTGCCAGCAATTTCTTGGAGGGGAGGGGAGAATCTGATACGCAGTATTTT.

For the CDR3, the DNA is TGTGCCAGCAGCGTAGGGAGGGTGTTTATGGACAACTATGGCTACACCTTC. Translation gives CASSVGRVFMDNYGYTF. The chain employs TRBV9 and TRBJ1-2; D gene uncertain. Trimming took off 0 bases at V and 2 bases at J, with 17 bases between the two ends. Per the germline V gene, CDR1 is SGDLS and CDR2 is YYNGEE. The CDR3 sequence is 17 residues long.

The V and J genes are TRBV11-2 and TRBJ2-5; 8 nucleotides match TRBD1. The CDR3 runs 14 residues. Germline CDR1 and CDR2: SGHAT and FQNNGV. V trimming: 3 bases; J trimming: 14 bases; junction bases outside the gene matches: 14. As DNA, the CDR3 is TGTGCCAGCAGCTTCGCAGGGGGCGGTGAGACCCCCTACTTC. This translates into CASSFAGGGETPYF. Full variable domain (missing parts from reference TRBV11-2 and TRBJ2-5): EAGVAQSPRYKIIEKRQSVAFWCNPISGHATLYWYQQILGQGPKLLIQFQNNGVVDDSQLPKDRFSAERLKGVDSTLKIQPAKLEDSAVYLCASSFAGGGETPYFGPGTRLLVL.